These 20 T cell receptor beta chains share one sample of origin, sequenced in a study of T cell responses to AZD1222 COVID-19 vaccine. Produced via immunoSEQ multiplex PCR; TCRdb's table is partial and in-frame only. The data contain roughly 77,000 clones, around 92% of them seen just once; the ten biggest clones take up 6% to 8.5%. The material was peripheral blood, obtained on day 0 of MenACWY control vaccination. The receptors derive from an adult in good health.

The genes are TRBV15 and TRBJ2-5; TRBD1 is a possible D gene (7 bases). V lost 0 bases and J 3 bases, leaving 11 bases between the germline ends. Germline-derived CDR1 and CDR2 are LNHNV and YYDKDF (reference sequence). The CDR3 runs to 15 residues. This CDR3 reads CATSRDLRGEETQYF. In DNA, the CDR3 is TGTGCCACCAGCAGAGATCTCAGGGGGGAAGAGACCCAGTACTTC.

V and J are TRBV15 and TRBJ2-5, with TRBD2 matching over 7 bases. CDR3 length equals 16 residues. The J segment lost 5 bases and the V segment lost 2 bases, leaving 11 bases of the junction unmatched. Looked up from germline, CDR1 is LNHNV and CDR2 is YYDKDF (reference sequence). CDR3 sequence: CATSRRLAGVGETQYF. The CDR3 DNA follows: TGTGCCACCAGCAGAAGACTAGCTGGAGTTGGCGAGACCCAGTACTTC.

CDR3 amino acids: CASSQRHRKFGQYF. The CDR3 nucleotides read TGTGCCAGCAGCCAACGGCATAGGAAGTTTGGGCAGTACTTC. The V call is TRBV3-1 (or the pseudogene TRBV3-2), the J call TRBJ2-7; no clear D gene. This CDR3 contains 14 residues. The germline V gene has CDR1 LGHDT and CDR2 YNNKEL (reference sequence). The V and J ends lost 2 bases and 9 bases respectively, with 17 bases between them.

This CDR3 reads CASNRQGAYEQYF. The CDR3 nucleotides are TGTGCCAGCAACAGACAGGGGGCCTACGAGCAGTACTTC. This chain joins TRBV9 and TRBJ2-7; 9 nucleotides match TRBD1. The junction had 3 bases not matched to a gene; V was cut back by 6 bases and J by 2 bases. Germline V gives CDR1 SGDLS, CDR2 YYNGEE. This CDR3 has 13 amino acids.

The rearrangement links TRBV6-5 to TRBJ1-2; 8 nucleotides agree with TRBD1. This CDR3 spans 13 amino acids. V was pared by 6 bases and J by 8 bases, with 8 bases of the junction left unmatched. CDR1 is MNHEY, CDR2 SVGAGI, per germline. This chain's CDR3 is CASSLRTGSGYTF. The CDR3, as DNA: TGTGCCAGCAGCCTCCGGACAGGGAGCGGCTACACCTTC.

This clone was seen once. Distinct nucleotide sequences in the sample also encode this CDR3. V usage is TRBV28 and J usage is TRBJ2-7, with D tentatively TRBD1 (5 bases). Germline CDR1 is MDHEN and CDR2 is SYDVKM. The V end was cut by 7 bases, the J end by 0 bases, with 13 bases between. The CDR3 covers 14 residues. The CDR3 coding sequence is TGTGCCAGCACCCCAGGGCAGAGCTCCTACGAGCAGTACTTC. It is translated as CASTPGQSSYEQYF.

The genes are TRBV7-2 and TRBJ2-7; 14 bases align to TRBD2. The CDR3 is 16 amino acids. Germline values: CDR1 SGHTA, CDR2 FQGNSA. V gave up 0 bases and J gave up 7 bases; unmatched junction bases: 5. CDR3 amino acids: CASSLATSGGVYEQYF. CDR3 sequence (DNA): TGTGCCAGCAGCTTAGCGACTAGCGGGGGGGTCTATGAGCAGTACTTC.

The chain combines TRBV4-3 with TRBJ2-7; 10 nucleotides match TRBD2. Germline V gives CDR1 LGHNA, CDR2 YSLEER. The CDR3 sequence is 17 residues long. J lost 0 bases, V lost 4 bases, and 9 bases had no gene match. DNA for the CDR3: TGCGCCAGCAGCCCCGGGACTAGCGCCCCGAGCTCCTACGAGCAGTACTTC. This sequence encodes CASSPGTSAPSSYEQYF.

This clone has more than one count but fewer than ten. The chain has TRBV5-4 and TRBJ2-3; TRBD2 matches at 16 bases. The CDR3 totals 17 residues. J was trimmed by 2 bases and V by 4 bases; bases with no gene match: 4. Germline V lookup: CDR1 SGHNT, CDR2 YYREEE (reference sequence). The CDR3 region is CASSRGTSGRATDTQYF. CDR3 coding DNA: TGTGCCAGCAGCCGGGGGACTAGCGGGAGGGCCACAGATACGCAGTATTTT.

This rearrangement joins TRBV2 to TRBJ1-2, with 10 bases identical to TRBD1. The CDR3 length is 16 residues. CDR1 and CDR2 from the germline V gene are SNHLY and FYNNEI. V lost 5 bases and J lost 2; bases outside the gene matches: 8. The CDR3 loop is CASSYNRDRGNYGYTF. For the CDR3, the DNA is TGTGCCAGCAGTTATAACCGGGACAGGGGAAACTATGGCTACACCTTC.

The rearrangement joins TRBV11-2 to TRBJ1-2; D is ambiguous. The CDR3 totals 13 residues. Trimming took off 2 bases at V and 5 bases at J, with 9 bases between the two ends. CDR1 is SGHAT, CDR2 FQNNGV, per germline. CDR3 loop: CASSLSQPYGYTF. CDR3 DNA: TGTGCCAGCAGCTTATCACAACCGTATGGCTACACCTTC.

The chain recombines TRBV29-1 with TRBJ1-2; D remains ambiguous. V lost 3 bases and J 6 bases, leaving 8 bases between the germline ends. CDR3 length equals 11 residues. CDR1 is SQVTM and CDR2 is ANQGSEA in the germline V gene. For the CDR3, the DNA is TGCAGCGTTGATGCCGCCGATGGCTACACCTTC. Its protein is CSVDAADGYTF.

The chain recombines TRBV25-1 with TRBJ1-5; D not certain. The CDR3 is made up of 15 amino acids. CDR1 and CDR2 from the germline V gene are MGHDK and SYGVNS. V was cut by 4 bases and J by 9 bases, with 19 bases left in between. CDR3 residues: CASSAKKGLVGPQHF. The DNA of the CDR3 is TGTGCCAGCAGTGCAAAAAAGGGCTTAGTCGGGCCCCAGCATTTT.

This clone occurred a few times. The chain employs TRBV28 and TRBJ1-2; D perhaps matches TRBD1 (5 bases). The CDR3 totals 12 residues. Looked up from germline, CDR1 is MDHEN and CDR2 is SYDVKM. The V and J ends lost 5 bases and 6 bases respectively, with 10 bases between them. This chain's CDR3 is CASSVQGDGYTF. The CDR3 region has the DNA TGTGCCAGCAGTGTCCAGGGAGATGGCTACACCTTC.

This chain connects TRBV6-1 to TRBJ1-5; TRBD1 is a possible D gene (5 bases). In germline, CDR1 is MNHNS, CDR2 SASEGT. With 3 bases removed from V and 3 bases from J, the gap between germline ends came to 15 bases. This CDR3 region has 16 residues. The CDR3 nucleotides are TGTGCCAGCAGTGATCGTTTAGGGGTCATCAATCAGCCCCAGCATTTT. This translates into CASSDRLGVINQPQHF.

This chain uses TRBV9 with TRBJ2-1, with 7 positions matching TRBD2. This CDR3 spans 16 amino acids. Germline CDR1 reads SGDLS; CDR2 reads YYNGEE. The V and J ends lost 0 bases and 5 bases, in that order; junction bases with no gene match: 8. The CDR3 reads CASSVGRSSGHNEQFF. The CDR3 DNA follows: TGTGCCAGCAGCGTAGGCCGATCTAGCGGCCACAATGAGCAGTTCTTC.

The chain employs TRBV5-1 and TRBJ1-3; 8 bases agree with TRBD1. The CDR3 is 18 amino acids. V lost 4 bases, J lost 0 bases, and 12 bases stayed unmatched. Germline V lookup: CDR1 SGHRS, CDR2 YFSETQ. CDR3 nucleotides: TGCGCCAGCAGCGGGGGACAGGCATGGATGTCCTCTGGAAACACCATATATTTT. Protein sequence: CASSGGQAWMSSGNTIYF.

This chain joins TRBV12-3 or TRBV12-4 and TRBJ2-7, with D maybe TRBD2 (5 bases). V lost 8 bases and J lost 7, with 18 bases in between. The length of the CDR3 is 13 residues. The chain's CDR3 is CASGFQLDGEQYF. As DNA, the CDR3 is TGTGCCAGCGGATTCCAACTAGATGGTGAGCAGTACTTC.

The chain uses TRBV24-1 and TRBJ1-2; 8 bases agree with TRBD1. Germline V gene lookup returns CDR1 KGHDR and CDR2 SFDVKD. Unmatched junction bases numbered 7, after V lost 7 bases and J lost 7 bases. The CDR3 is 13 amino acids. The CDR3 region has the DNA TGTGCCACCAGCCGAGGACAGGGAGGTGGCTACACCTTC. This translates into CATSRGQGGGYTF.

The chain is built from TRBV9 and TRBJ2-7, with D hard to call. This CDR3 is built from 14 residues. The V gene lost 4 bases and the J gene lost 4 bases, with 15 bases spanning the gap. The germline CDR1 and CDR2 sequences are SGDLS and YYNGEE. The CDR3 loop reads CASSPPGSHYEQYF. DNA for the CDR3: TGTGCCAGCAGCCCCCCTGGGTCGCATTACGAGCAGTACTTC. Looking up the rest from reference TRBV9 and TRBJ2-7 gives the full variable domain: DSGVTQTPKHLITATGQRVTLRCSPRSGDLSVYWYQQSLDQGLQFLIQYYNGEERAKGNILERFSAQQFPDLHSELNLSSLELGDSALYFCASSPPGSHYEQYFGPGTRLTVT.